These 27 T cell receptor beta chains originate from one sample sequenced in a study of shared clonotypes between healthy human individuals. Assay used: immunoSEQ multiplex PCR; TCRdb lists only in-frame clones, some missing. The sample records roughly 300,000 clones, less than 75% being singletons. Material: memory CD4+ T cells sorted from blood. Subset in this sample: CD45RA-negative fraction. These receptor sequences come from a man younger than 45 in good health.

The chain links TRBV28 to TRBJ2-1; 10 bases line up with TRBD1. Looked up from germline, CDR1 is MDHEN and CDR2 is SYDVKM. The CDR3 contains 15 residues. Trimming took 6 bases from V and 5 from J; bases not matched to a gene: 7. The CDR3 bases are TGTGCCAGCAGCCTACCGGGACAGGGGAACAATGAGCAGTTCTTC. This encodes CASSLPGQGNNEQFF.

This clone was recorded once. V usage is TRBV9 and J usage is TRBJ1-4; a weak D match, TRBD1 (6 bases). The CDR3 sequence is 14 residues long. Germline lookup yields CDR1 SGDLS and CDR2 YYNGEE. V shed 4 bases and J shed 8 bases, with 15 bases lying between them. CDR3 residues: CASSPGQEPEKLFF. For the CDR3, the DNA is TGTGCCAGCAGCCCGGGACAAGAGCCGGAAAAACTGTTTTTT.

This clone has only one observation. The rearrangement uses TRBV10-3 and TRBJ2-1; the D is unclear. The CDR3 runs 12 residues. Trimming stripped 4 bases from V and 6 bases from J, with 7 bases between. Germline CDR1 reads ENHRY; CDR2 reads SYGVKD. The DNA of the CDR3 is TGTGCCATCAGTGGACCCGGCAATGAGCAGTTCTTC. Protein product: CAISGPGNEQFF.

The chain combines TRBV15 with TRBJ2-1; 7 nucleotides line up with TRBD1. CDR1 LNHNV and CDR2 YYDKDF come from the germline V gene (reference sequence). This CDR3 comprises 17 residues. Trimming removed 5 bases from V and 5 bases from J; junction bases left unmatched: 15. CDR3 coding DNA: TGTGCCACCAGCGGGTCAAGGACAGGCAGAAGTAACAATGAGCAGTTCTTC. The encoded protein is CATSGSRTGRSNNEQFF.

The chain couples TRBV29-1 to TRBJ2-4; either TRBD1 or TRBD2 may supply D (6 bases each). The V and J ends lost 3 bases and 13 bases respectively, with 13 bases between them. CDR1 is SQVTM, CDR2 ANQGSEA, per germline. The CDR3 is 11 amino acids. CDR3 amino acids: CSVDWGAGQYF. The CDR3, as DNA: TGCAGCGTTGATTGGGGGGCCGGACAGTACTTC.

This clone was seen a handful of times. The V and J genes are TRBV19 and TRBJ2-1; 9 positions match TRBD1. V trimming: 6 bases; J trimming: 1 base; junction bases outside the gene matches: 4. CDR3 length: 15 residues. Germline CDR1 LNHDA, CDR2 SQIVND (reference sequence). This CDR3 is CASRKQGASYNEQFF. Written as DNA, the CDR3 is TGTGCCAGTAGGAAACAGGGGGCGTCCTACAATGAGCAGTTCTTC.

Note on this clone: The sample carries other DNA sequences with the same CDR3. The J gene is TRBJ1-1, the V gene TRBV2, with TRBD1 matching over 7 bases. The CDR3 runs to 14 residues. The V and J ends lost 5 bases and 0 bases, in that order; junction bases with no gene match: 3. Germline loops: CDR1 SNHLY, CDR2 FYNNEI. The CDR3 nucleotides read TGTGCCAGCAGTAGACAGGGCATGAACACTGAAGCTTTCTTT. Translated, it gives CASSRQGMNTEAFF.

The chain employs TRBV25-1 and TRBJ2-7; no definite D call. Per germline, CDR1 MGHDK and CDR2 SYGVNS. The ends were cut back, 1 base at V and 10 bases at J, with 11 bases in the middle. This CDR3 has 12 residues. The CDR3 here is CASSESVPAQYF. CDR3 DNA sequence: TGTGCCAGCAGTGAATCAGTGCCAGCTCAGTACTTC.

The CDR3 coding sequence is TGTGCCAGCAGCCCGGACCCGGCAGATACGCAGTATTTT. Translation gives CASSPDPADTQYF. This rearrangement joins TRBV7-2 to TRBJ2-3; no definite D call. V gave up 5 bases and J gave up 4 bases, with 10 bases separating them. Germline CDR1 and CDR2: SGHTA and FQGNSA. The CDR3 consists of 13 residues.

The chain recombines TRBV6-1 with TRBJ2-7, with D uncertain. This CDR3 is 13 amino acids long. V lost 8 bases, J lost 3 bases, and 14 bases lay in between. The germline CDR1 and CDR2 sequences are MNHNS and SASEGT. The DNA of the CDR3 is TGTGCCAGCCTATCGACTTACCTCTACGAGCAGTACTTC. Protein sequence: CASLSTYLYEQYF.

The V call is TRBV28, the J call TRBJ1-5; no clear D. The CDR3 length is 13 residues. The V gene lost 11 bases and the J gene lost 7 bases, with 18 bases spanning the gap. The V gene's germline CDR1 is MDHEN and CDR2 SYDVKM. CDR3 in DNA: TGTGCCGTTATGCACCCGGGAGACCAGCCCCAGCATTTT. This gives the protein CAVMHPGDQPQHF.

This clone was detected only once. Given a far larger clone just one base away, this is likely a sequencing read error. The chain carries TRBV2 and TRBJ2-5; 10 positions match TRBD2. The CDR3 runs to 15 residues. J was trimmed by 5 bases and V by 6 bases; bases with no gene match: 9. The germline CDR1 and CDR2 sequences are SNHLY and FYNNEI. CDR3 bases: TGTGCCAGCAGGGGCCTAGCGGGAGAGCAGGAGACCCAGTACTTC. Its protein is CASRGLAGEQETQYF.

The chain links TRBV19 to TRBJ2-5; the match to TRBD1 covers 7 bases. V was pared by 6 bases and J by 2 bases, with 12 bases of the junction left unmatched. The CDR3 spans 16 residues. The germline V gene has CDR1 LNHDA and CDR2 SQIVND (reference sequence). The CDR3 nucleotides read TGTGCCAGTAGCTTACATACGGGACAGCTGCAAGAGACCCAGTACTTC. Translation gives CASSLHTGQLQETQYF.

This clone was counted only a few times. The V and J genes are TRBV2 and TRBJ2-3; 9 bases are a match to TRBD1. Looked up from germline, CDR1 is SNHLY and CDR2 is FYNNEI. V trimming: 8 bases; J trimming: 2 bases; junction bases outside the gene matches: 5. The CDR3 is 14 amino acids. CDR3 sequence: CASGGTGFTDTQYF. The CDR3 nucleotides read TGTGCCAGCGGGGGGACAGGGTTCACAGATACGCAGTATTTT. Full variable domain (rest looked up from reference TRBV2 and TRBJ2-3): EPEVTQTPSHQVTQMGQEVILRCVPISNHLYFYWYRQILGQKVEFLVSFYNNEISEKSEIFDDQFSVERPDGSNFTLKIRSTKLEDSAMYFCASGGTGFTDTQYFGPGTRLTVL.

V and J are TRBV9 and TRBJ2-3; 8 nucleotides align to TRBD2. From germline, CDR1 is SGDLS and CDR2 YYNGEE. This CDR3 has 17 amino acids. The ends lost 0 bases at V and 0 bases at J; junction bases unmatched: 6. CDR3 sequence: CASSVEPRGGSTDTQYF. CDR3 nucleotides: TGTGCCAGCAGCGTAGAGCCCCGGGGGGGAAGCACAGATACGCAGTATTTT.

V and J are TRBV28 and TRBJ1-5, with D possibly matching TRBD1 (6 bases). Trimming pared 0 bases from V and 6 bases from J, leaving 18 bases between. The CDR3 sequence is 17 residues long. Germline loops: CDR1 MDHEN, CDR2 SYDVKM. The CDR3 region is CASSLWGGDRLGQPQHF. The CDR3 DNA is TGTGCCAGCAGTTTATGGGGGGGTGACAGGTTGGGTCAGCCCCAGCATTTT.

This chain links TRBV6-4 with TRBJ1-5, with 7 bases fitting TRBD1. From germline, CDR1 is MRHNA and CDR2 SNTAGT. The V and J ends lost 4 bases and 9 bases, in that order; junction bases with no gene match: 24. The CDR3 totals 19 residues. CDR3 region: CASSAGTEQQWTGCPPQHF. DNA of the CDR3: TGTGCCAGCAGTGCCGGGACAGAGCAACAATGGACGGGGTGTCCGCCCCAGCATTTT.

Remarks on this clone: Since a much larger clone is just one base distant, this may be a read error. Other DNA sequences of this sample code for an identical CDR3. The gene calls are TRBV5-5 and TRBJ2-7; D unresolved. CDR1 and CDR2 from the germline V gene are SGHKS and YYEKEE (reference sequence). The length of the CDR3 is 11 residues. V shed 3 bases and J shed 3 bases, with 4 bases lying between them. The chain's CDR3 is CASSSNYEQYF. As DNA, the CDR3 is TGTGCCAGCAGCTCCAACTACGAGCAGTACTTC.

The chain has TRBV2 and TRBJ2-7; D gene ambiguous. Germline CDR1 reads SNHLY; CDR2 reads FYNNEI. V gave up 6 bases and J gave up 7 bases, with 16 bases separating them. This CDR3 is 13 amino acids long. The DNA for the CDR3 is TGTGCCAGCAGCGCAGCCCCGGTAGGTGAGCAGTACTTC. It is translated as CASSAAPVGEQYF.

V is TRBV27 and J is TRBJ2-7; the D gene is possibly TRBD2 (6 bases). The CDR3 is 13 residues long. Germline V CDR1 and CDR2: MNHEY, SMNVEV (reference sequence). The V end was cut by 6 bases, the J end by 4 bases, with 13 bases between. CDR3 residues: CASSRVGGYEQYF. For the CDR3, the DNA is TGTGCCAGCAGCCGAGTGGGGGGATACGAGCAGTACTTC.

The chain employs TRBV5-1 and TRBJ2-5; 8 nucleotides line up with TRBD2. CDR3 length equals 15 residues. Germline V gene data show CDR1 as SGHRS and CDR2 as YFSETQ. J lost 3 bases, V lost 2 bases, and 6 bases had no gene match. The CDR3 protein is CASSLMRAGEETQYF. The CDR3 nucleotides read TGCGCCAGCAGCTTAATGCGAGCGGGAGAAGAGACCCAGTACTTC. The variable domain in full, completed from reference TRBV5-1 and TRBJ2-5, reads KAGVTQTPRYLIKTRGQQVTLSCSPISGHRSVSWYQQTPGQGLQFLFEYFSETQRNKGNFPGRFSGRQFSNSRSEMNVSTLELGDSALYLCASSLMRAGEETQYFGPGTRLLVL.

The chain recombines TRBV15 with TRBJ2-7, with TRBD2 as a possible D gene (6 bases). This CDR3 is built from 14 residues. Trimming removed 3 bases from V and 1 base from J, with 10 bases in between. Germline V gives CDR1 LNHNV, CDR2 YYDKDF (reference sequence). CDR3 in DNA: TGTGCCACCAGCAGGGAGGGCGGATCCTACGAGCAGTACTTC. Translated: CATSREGGSYEQYF.

This chain joins TRBV18 and TRBJ2-2, with 7 positions matching TRBD1. There are 15 residues in the CDR3. CDR1 is KGHSH and CDR2 is LQKENI in the germline V gene. V was clipped by 5 bases and J by 0 bases; unmatched bases: 3. CDR3 bases: TGTGCCAGCTCAACGGGACAGACGAACACCGGGGAGCTGTTTTTT. The encoded protein is CASSTGQTNTGELFF.

There are a few counts of this clone. The chain has TRBV6-1 and TRBJ1-1; D is unresolved. The V end was cut by 7 bases, the J end by 0 bases, with 12 bases between. Germline assignment: CDR1 MNHNS and CDR2 SASEGT. The CDR3 totals 14 residues. Here the CDR3 DNA reads TGTGCCAGCACCGATTTAGGGATGAACACTGAAGCTTTCTTT. Residues: CASTDLGMNTEAFF.

J is TRBJ2-1 and V is TRBV12-5; D unresolved. The CDR3 extends over 13 amino acids. The V gene's germline CDR1 is LGHNT and CDR2 FRNRAP. V gave up 2 bases and J gave up 6 bases, with 8 bases separating them. CDR3 bases: TGTGCTAGTGGTTTGTGGACCACCAATGAGCAGTTCTTC. Encoded protein: CASGLWTTNEQFF.

This clone was detected a few times. The chain is built from TRBV7-9 and TRBJ1-3, with no clear D. With 4 bases removed from V and 0 bases from J, the gap between germline ends came to 13 bases. The CDR3 sequence is 16 residues long. Germline CDR1 and CDR2: SEHNR and FQNEAQ (reference sequence). CDR3 bases: TGTGCCAGCAGCTGGGGAGCCAGAGTCTCTGGAAACACCATATATTTT. Protein sequence: CASSWGARVSGNTIYF.

V and J are TRBV10-3 and TRBJ2-1, with 7 bases fitting TRBD2. The germline V gene encodes CDR1 ENHRY and CDR2 SYGVKD. Trimming took 7 bases from V and 0 from J; bases not matched to a gene: 3. The CDR3 loop spans 14 amino acids. CDR3 coding DNA: TGTGCCATCATGGGGGGGAGCTCCTACAATGAGCAGTTCTTC. Its protein is CAIMGGSSYNEQFF.